These 28 T cell receptor beta chains came from one sample sequenced in a study of T-cell reconstitution after alpha-beta-depleted transplantation in children. During its preparation, the TCRbeta library received unique molecular identifiers. TCRdb re-derived calls from the PCR reads in MiXCR, one entry per CDR3 protein. Of under 450,000 distinct CDR3 sequences detected, approximately 12% appear once; the ten largest clones hold roughly 4.5%. Sequenced here: PBMCs, sampled from the stem cell graft. Every receptor here comes from a human donor who donated a stem cell graft to a child with Fanconi anemia.

This clonotype was detected only a few times. The chain recombines TRBV6-5 with TRBJ1-1; 7 bases map to TRBD1. CDR3 length: 14 residues. V shed 7 bases, J shed 1 base, and the junction held 6 bases outside the gene matches. Germline V gene lookup returns CDR1 MNHEY and CDR2 SVGAGI. CDR3 coding DNA: TGTGCCAGCATTACAGGGGCCGCGAACACTGAAGCTTTCTTT. It codes for CASITGAANTEAFF.

J is TRBJ2-7 and V is TRBV11-2; TRBD2 matches 8 bases. CDR1 and CDR2 from the germline V gene are SGHAT and FQNNGV. The CDR3 sequence is 18 residues long. Trimming removed 4 bases from V and 0 bases from J; junction bases left unmatched: 14. The DNA for the CDR3 is TGTGCCAGCAGCTCAAGTTACAGCGGGGGACGAATCTCCTACGAGCAGTACTTC. This codes for CASSSSYSGGRISYEQYF.

This clonotype was observed a few times. The chain has TRBV9 and TRBJ2-3, with D unclear. Germline assignment: CDR1 SGDLS and CDR2 YYNGEE. Trimming left V 4 bases short and J 1 base short, with 7 bases between. The CDR3 extends over 13 amino acids. CDR3 in DNA: TGTGCCAGCAGCCCACGAGGCACAGATACGCAGTATTTT. Translation gives CASSPRGTDTQYF.

This clonotype was found once. This sequence joins TRBV27 and TRBJ2-2, with D unresolved. Germline V gene sequence: CDR1 MNHEY, CDR2 SMNVEV (reference sequence). The CDR3 consists of 13 residues. The V end was cut by 11 bases, the J end by 5 bases, with 15 bases between. CDR3 in amino acids: CACCLYLTGELFF. CDR3 coding DNA: TGTGCCTGCTGTTTATACCTAACCGGGGAGCTGTTTTTT.

The V call is TRBV28, the J call TRBJ2-3, with D possibly being TRBD2 (6 bases). Trimming shortened V by 5 bases and J by 8 bases, and 20 bases separated the two germline ends. CDR3 size: 15 residues. Germline lookup yields CDR1 MDHEN and CDR2 SYDVKM. The chain's CDR3 is CASSPPPLAPGTQYF. In DNA, the CDR3 is TGTGCCAGCAGTCCACCCCCACTAGCTCCCGGTACGCAGTATTTT.

The chain has TRBV3-1 and TRBJ2-5, with D possibly being TRBD2 (6 bases). This CDR3 is 15 amino acids long. V was shortened by 4 bases and J by 4 bases, with 16 bases between the two germline ends. Germline V lookup: CDR1 LGHDT, CDR2 YNNKEL (reference sequence). The CDR3, as DNA: TGTGCCAGCAGCCCCCGGGGGAGTAGGGGAGAGACCCAGTACTTC. The encoded protein is CASSPRGSRGETQYF.

This sequence joins TRBV7-2 and TRBJ1-5; D unresolved. The V gene's germline CDR1 is SGHTA and CDR2 FQGNSA. The ends were cut back, 1 base at V and 5 bases at J, with 15 bases in the middle. The CDR3 loop spans 16 amino acids. The CDR3 sequence is CASSLVVRVGDQPQHF. CDR3 in DNA: TGTGCCAGCAGCTTAGTAGTTAGAGTGGGTGATCAGCCCCAGCATTTT.

This clonotype was counted ten times or more. The chain combines TRBV12-3 or TRBV12-4 with TRBJ1-5; no reliable D call. Trimming took 2 bases from V and 4 from J, leaving 3 bases between them. This CDR3 contains 12 residues. The CDR3 loop is CASSLLNQPQHF. As DNA, the CDR3 is TGTGCCAGCAGTTTACTTAATCAGCCCCAGCATTTT.

This clonotype was found a few times. The rearrangement links TRBV3-1 to TRBJ2-7, with 11 bases that match TRBD2. The CDR3 is made up of 15 amino acids. Unmatched junction bases numbered 6, after V lost 4 bases and J lost 4 bases. Per the germline V gene, CDR1 is LGHDT and CDR2 is YNNKEL (reference sequence). CDR3 protein: CASSLGLAGRYEQYF. CDR3 nucleotide sequence: TGTGCCAGCAGCCTTGGACTAGCGGGCCGATACGAGCAGTACTTC.

CDR3 DNA: TGCGCCAGCAGCTCCATCCCCGGGACAGGAGCAACTAATGAAAAACTGTTTTTT. Its translation is CASSSIPGTGATNEKLFF. J is TRBJ1-4 and V is TRBV5-1; 8 bases map to TRBD1. Trimming took 3 bases from V and 0 from J; bases not matched to a gene: 10. The CDR3 extends over 18 amino acids. Germline V gene lookup returns CDR1 SGHRS and CDR2 YFSETQ.

The sample holds a few counts of this clonotype. This chain uses TRBV25-1 with TRBJ2-4; no definite D call. The CDR3 loop spans 14 amino acids. The V end was cut by 8 bases, the J end by 8 bases, with 19 bases between. CDR1 is MGHDK, CDR2 SYGVNS, per germline. The chain's CDR3 is CASAPPWAPDIQYF. CDR3 DNA: TGTGCCAGCGCCCCACCTTGGGCCCCCGACATTCAGTACTTC.

This clonotype was counted at least ten times. V is TRBV7-2 and J is TRBJ2-3; 9 nucleotides agree with TRBD2. The germline V gene has CDR1 SGHTA and CDR2 FQGNSA. The CDR3 is 15 amino acids. V trimming: 4 bases; J trimming: 4 bases; junction bases outside the gene matches: 6. Written as DNA, the CDR3 is TGTGCCAGCAGCTCGGGACTAGCTAACGCAGATACGCAGTATTTT. Amino acids: CASSSGLANADTQYF.

The table lists this clonotype with many counts. The rearrangement joins TRBV28 to TRBJ2-2; 10 bases align to TRBD2. Per the germline V gene, CDR1 is MDHEN and CDR2 is SYDVKM. The CDR3 extends over 16 amino acids. Losses at the gene ends were 6 bases for V and 4 bases for J; bases not matched to a gene: 8. The CDR3 DNA follows: TGTGCCAGCAGCCCCCTAGCGGGGGCGGTCACCGGGGAGCTGTTTTTT. This gives the protein CASSPLAGAVTGELFF.

This clonotype was counted only a few times. The chain employs TRBV20-1 and TRBJ2-1, with TRBD2 matching 9 bases. V gave up 7 bases and J gave up 9 bases; unmatched junction bases: 10. Germline V lookup: CDR1 DFQATT, CDR2 SNEGSKA (reference sequence). CDR3 length equals 13 residues. The CDR3: CSGDAGGFSEQFF. The CDR3 DNA reads as TGCAGTGGTGACGCGGGGGGGTTTAGTGAGCAGTTCTTC.

This clonotype showed up just a few times. This rearrangement joins TRBV14 to TRBJ2-5; a weak D match, TRBD1 (5 bases). V lost 3 bases to trimming and J lost 7 bases, with 24 bases between them. The CDR3 extends over 17 amino acids. Germline V gene data show CDR1 as SGHDN and CDR2 as FVKESK. CDR3 loop: CASSQATSVGPRGTQYF. The DNA of the CDR3 is TGTGCCAGCAGCCAGGCTACTTCGGTCGGGCCAAGGGGGACCCAGTACTTC.

This clonotype was detected ten times or more. This chain links TRBV5-1 with TRBJ2-2; D is perhaps TRBD1 (6 bases). The V end was cut by 4 bases, the J end by 7 bases, with 11 bases between. CDR1 and CDR2 (germline): SGHRS, YFSETQ. The CDR3 is 13 residues long. Here the CDR3 DNA reads TGCGCCAGCAGCCTACAGGGTGACGGGGAGCTGTTTTTT. Encoded protein: CASSLQGDGELFF. The full variable domain, with the rest looked up from reference TRBV5-1 and TRBJ2-2, is KAGVTQTPRYLIKTRGQQVTLSCSPISGHRSVSWYQQTPGQGLQFLFEYFSETQRNKGNFPGRFSGRQFSNSRSEMNVSTLELGDSALYLCASSLQGDGELFFGEGSRLTVL.

This clonotype was seen a few times. The V and J genes are TRBV24-1 and TRBJ2-2; D uncertain. CDR3 size: 15 residues. Per the germline V gene, CDR1 is KGHDR and CDR2 is SFDVKD. Deletions cut 9 bases from V and 2 bases from J, with 15 bases between. The CDR3 protein is CATSSAVRNTGELFF. DNA for the CDR3: TGTGCCACCTCCTCGGCAGTCCGCAACACCGGGGAGCTGTTTTTT.

This clonotype has at least ten counts. An end of the junction does not agree with germline; a read error may underlie this. J is TRBJ1-2 and V is TRBV5-1, with a possible D match to TRBD1 (5 bases). The CDR3 sequence is 11 residues long. CDR1 is SGHRS, CDR2 YFSETQ, per germline. CDR3 sequence reads: CASSLDGAEAF. CDR3 DNA: TGCGCCAGCAGCTTGGACGGGGCAGAAGCCTTC.

At least ten counts were recorded for this clonotype. The chain links TRBV7-9 to TRBJ2-5; no firm D call. The germline gives CDR1 SEHNR, CDR2 FQNEAQ (reference sequence). This CDR3 has 14 residues. V was pared by 0 bases and J by 7 bases, with 12 bases between. The CDR3: CASSLAGPYATQYF. The CDR3, as DNA: TGTGCCAGCAGCTTAGCCGGGCCTTATGCGACCCAGTACTTC.

V gene TRBV4-3 combines with J gene TRBJ1-2, with a tentative D call TRBD1 (6 bases). CDR1 and CDR2 from the germline V gene are LGHNA and YSLEER. There are 15 residues in the CDR3. V shed 1 base and J shed 4 bases, with 13 bases lying between them. In DNA, the CDR3 is TGCGCCAGCAGCCAAGGGGGCGGACAGCCCTATGGCTACACCTTC. Protein product: CASSQGGGQPYGYTF.

This clonotype was detected only a few times. The V gene is TRBV5-1, the J gene TRBJ1-4; D is uncertain. CDR1 SGHRS and CDR2 YFSETQ come from the germline V gene. This CDR3 is built from 13 residues. With 5 bases removed from V and 0 bases from J, the gap between germline ends came to 5 bases. As DNA, the CDR3 is TGCGCCAGCAGGGTCGCAACTAATGAAAAACTGTTTTTT. Translated: CASRVATNEKLFF.

This rearrangement joins TRBV5-1 to TRBJ2-3; the D gene is possibly TRBD2 (6 bases). CDR3 length: 14 residues. With 3 bases removed from V and 1 base from J, the gap between germline ends came to 9 bases. Germline V gives CDR1 SGHRS, CDR2 YFSETQ. CDR3 loop: CASSWGDRTDTQYF. Written as DNA, the CDR3 is TGCGCCAGCAGCTGGGGGGACCGCACAGATACGCAGTATTTT.

The table lists this clonotype with a few counts. The chain has TRBV20-1 and TRBJ2-3; 7 nucleotides align to TRBD2. The CDR3 runs to 15 residues. Germline CDR1 reads DFQATT; CDR2 reads SNEGSKA (reference sequence). V gave up 0 bases and J gave up 5 bases; unmatched junction bases: 8. In DNA form, the CDR3 reads TGCAGTGCTAGAGATCACGCGGGGGTAAAAGATACGCAGTATTTT. This gives the protein CSARDHAGVKDTQYF.

The chain joins TRBV29-1 to TRBJ2-3; D tentatively fits TRBD1 or TRBD2 (5 bases each). From germline, CDR1 is SQVTM and CDR2 ANQGSEA. Trimming removed 8 bases at V and 0 bases at J, with 15 bases between. This CDR3 comprises 14 residues. CDR3 nucleotides: TGCAGCTCCCGGCGAGGGGATAGCACAGATACGCAGTATTTT. It yields the protein CSSRRGDSTDTQYF.

The chain employs TRBV6-2 or TRBV6-3 and TRBJ2-1, with D tentatively TRBD1 (5 bases). Trimming took off 10 bases at V and 0 bases at J, with 19 bases between the two ends. The CDR3 totals 16 residues. CDR1 and CDR2 from the germline V gene are MNHEY and SVGEGT. The CDR3 DNA sequence: TGTGCCACCCTGACAGACCTCGGTACCTCCTACAATGAGCAGTTCTTC. As protein: CATLTDLGTSYNEQFF.

Of note for this clonotype: Relative to the germline gene, one junction end is altered; a read error may explain this. The chain's CDR3 is CASSLGEGPSYEQYF. CDR3 nucleotides: TGTGCTAGCAGCTTAGGCGAGGGTCCTTCCTACGAGCAGTACTTC. This sequence joins TRBV7-7 and TRBJ2-7; tentatively, D is TRBD2 (5 bases). Germline V gene sequence: CDR1 SSHAT, CDR2 FNYEAQ (reference sequence). The CDR3 has 15 residues.

The chain combines TRBV4-2 with TRBJ2-1; possible D gene TRBD2, 6 bases. The CDR3 consists of 15 residues. Germline CDR1 is LGHNA and CDR2 is YNFKEQ. Between the trimmed V and J ends, which lost 1 base and 2 bases, there was a span of 9 bases. CDR3 in DNA: TGTGCCAGCAGCCAAGGACTAGGCCCCTACAATGAGCAGTTCTTC. Protein: CASSQGLGPYNEQFF.

This clonotype was seen only a few times. This chain links TRBV5-1 with TRBJ2-1; 12 positions agree with TRBD1. The CDR3 length is 18 residues. V lost 0 bases, J lost 7 bases, and 11 bases stayed unmatched. From germline, CDR1 is SGHRS and CDR2 YFSETQ. The CDR3 DNA sequence: TGCGCCAGCAGCTTGGCCCCCGCAGGGACAGGGGGCAAAAATGAGCAGTTCTTC. Translation: CASSLAPAGTGGKNEQFF.